Following are 28 T cell receptor beta chains from one sample sequenced in a study of control samples from healthy donors and cancer patients. Clones were read by immunoSEQ multiplex PCR, and TCRdb kept only the in-frame ones, dropping some. This sample has around 200,000 clones, with over 85% found just once. Input material: blood. These receptors were collected from a man aged 18 to 30 in good health.

The chain is built from TRBV6-2 or TRBV6-3 and TRBJ1-4; D gene unclear. In germline, CDR1 is MNHEY, CDR2 SVGEGT. The CDR3 consists of 16 residues. With 0 bases removed from V and 0 bases from J, the gap between germline ends came to 8 bases. The CDR3 is CASSYSRLATNEKLFF. CDR3 sequence (DNA): TGTGCCAGCAGTTACTCTCGGCTTGCAACTAATGAAAAACTGTTTTTT.

The chain has TRBV7-2 and TRBJ1-2; TRBD1 is a possible D gene (5 bases). The CDR3 is 14 residues long. Germline CDR1 is SGHTA and CDR2 is FQGNSA. The V gene lost 7 bases and the J gene lost 8 bases, with 20 bases spanning the gap. The DNA of the CDR3 is TGTGCCAGCAACCAGTTACAGGAAGGTCGGGGCTACACCTTC. This codes for CASNQLQEGRGYTF.

The V call is TRBV28, the J call TRBJ2-1, with 11 positions matching TRBD2. The germline V gene has CDR1 MDHEN and CDR2 SYDVKM. The J segment lost 2 bases and the V segment lost 5 bases, leaving 2 bases of the junction unmatched. The CDR3 runs 15 residues. CDR3 amino acids: CASSRLAGTYNEQFF. The DNA for the CDR3 is TGTGCCAGCAGTCGACTAGCGGGGACCTACAATGAGCAGTTCTTC.

The V call is TRBV24-1, the J call TRBJ2-1, with 11 bases that match TRBD2. The V gene's germline CDR1 is KGHDR and CDR2 SFDVKD. The junction had 6 bases not matched to a gene; V was cut back by 5 bases and J by 7 bases. The CDR3 length is 15 residues. The CDR3 nucleotides read TGTGCCACCAGTGGCCAACTAGCGGGGGTGAATGAGCAGTTCTTC. Protein sequence: CATSGQLAGVNEQFF.

V usage is TRBV11-3 and J usage is TRBJ2-3, with 7 bases lining up with TRBD2. The CDR3 contains 14 residues. The V gene end was trimmed by 2 bases and the J gene end by 6 bases; junction bases not matched to a gene: 5. Germline V lookup: CDR1 SGHNT, CDR2 YENEEA. The CDR3 spells CASSLSTSWDTQYF. The CDR3 DNA reads TGTGCCAGCAGCTTATCGACTAGCTGGGATACGCAGTATTTT.

The chain employs TRBV10-3 and TRBJ2-2, with D possibly matching TRBD1 (6 bases). The V end lost 4 bases, the J end lost 0 bases, and 12 bases lay between the germline ends. The CDR3 is 16 amino acids. From germline, CDR1 is ENHRY and CDR2 SYGVKD. CDR3 sequence: CAISGTGSSNTGELFF. DNA of the CDR3: TGTGCCATCAGTGGAACAGGGTCTTCGAACACCGGGGAGCTGTTTTTT.

The V and J genes are TRBV20-1 and TRBJ2-3, with TRBD1 matching 7 bases. Germline CDR1 reads DFQATT; CDR2 reads SNEGSKA (reference sequence). The CDR3 is 11 residues long. Trimming removed 5 bases from V and 5 bases from J; junction bases left unmatched: 1. For the CDR3, the DNA is TGCAGTGCTTACAGGGGAGATACGCAGTATTTT. The encoded protein is CSAYRGDTQYF.

The chain employs TRBV9 and TRBJ2-3, with 9 bases that match TRBD2. This CDR3 is 16 amino acids long. Unmatched junction bases numbered 10, after V lost 2 bases and J lost 6 bases. CDR1 and CDR2 (germline): SGDLS, YYNGEE. This chain's CDR3 is CASSVTPGLALDTQYF. For the CDR3, the DNA is TGTGCCAGCAGCGTTACCCCGGGACTAGCTCTCGATACGCAGTATTTT.

V gene TRBV3-1 (or the pseudogene TRBV3-2) combines with J gene TRBJ1-6, with D possibly matching TRBD1 (5 bases). CDR1 and CDR2 from the germline V gene are LGHDT and YNNKEL (reference sequence). Trimming cost V 0 bases and J 8 bases, with 14 bases left between them. The CDR3 is 16 residues long. As DNA, the CDR3 is TGTGCCAGCAGCCAAGATGGGGCAGGGAATTATTCACCCCTCCACTTT. Its protein product is CASSQDGAGNYSPLHF.

The V call is TRBV3-1 (or the pseudogene TRBV3-2), the J call TRBJ2-7; D uncertain. This CDR3 spans 13 amino acids. CDR1 and CDR2 (germline): LGHDT, YNNKEL (reference sequence). The V and J ends lost 1 base and 4 bases respectively, with 8 bases between them. The CDR3 DNA follows: TGTGCCAGCAGCCAAGGGCAGGCTTACGAGCAGTACTTC. This gives the protein CASSQGQAYEQYF.

The chain couples TRBV2 to TRBJ1-2; perhaps TRBD1 as D (5 bases). The CDR3 has 13 amino acids. Germline CDR1 and CDR2: SNHLY and FYNNEI. Trimming cost V 3 bases and J 4 bases, with 9 bases left between them. The CDR3 sequence: CASSDRGVYGYTF. The CDR3 DNA reads TGTGCCAGCAGTGATAGGGGCGTCTATGGCTACACCTTC.

The V call is TRBV6-4, the J call TRBJ1-2; D might be TRBD1 (5 bases). Germline V lookup: CDR1 MRHNA, CDR2 SNTAGT. The CDR3 has 13 residues. Trimming removed 4 bases from V and 4 bases from J, with 10 bases in between. The CDR3 nucleotides are TGTGCCAGCAGTGGGGGACCGACCTATGGCTACACCTTC. Its protein product is CASSGGPTYGYTF.

This clone was found once. The chain carries TRBV1 and TRBJ1-5; TRBD1 is taken as the D call from the table, unchecked against the DNA. TRBV1 is shown as a pseudogene. The CDR3 consists of 17 residues. This CDR3 is CTSSRVPVGRVGQPQHF. In DNA form, the CDR3 reads TGCACCAGCAGCCGAGTACCGGTGGGCAGGGTCGGTCAGCCCCAGCATTTT.

The chain couples TRBV7-8 to TRBJ1-5; D possibly corresponds to TRBD1 (6 bases). The length of the CDR3 is 16 residues. Looked up from germline, CDR1 is SGHVS and CDR2 is FQNEAQ. Trimming cost V 2 bases and J 3 bases, with 14 bases left between them. The CDR3 bases are TGTGCCAGCAGCTTACTCCCGGACAGACTCAATCAGCCCCAGCATTTT. Translation gives CASSLLPDRLNQPQHF.

The chain links TRBV2 to TRBJ2-1, with 7 bases that match TRBD1. The V gene's germline CDR1 is SNHLY and CDR2 FYNNEI. V lost 5 bases to trimming and J lost 6 bases; unmatched junction nucleotides: 1. The CDR3 runs 12 residues. The CDR3 loop is CASSRQGNEQFF. The CDR3, as DNA: TGTGCCAGCAGTAGACAGGGCAATGAGCAGTTCTTC.

The chain links TRBV2 to TRBJ1-6; no definite D call. Trimming removed 4 bases at V and 0 bases at J, with 13 bases between. In germline, CDR1 is SNHLY, CDR2 FYNNEI. The CDR3 contains 17 residues. Written as DNA, the CDR3 is TGTGCCAGCAGTGCGGGAAAGCTAAGCTCCTATAATTCACCCCTCCACTTT. This encodes CASSAGKLSSYNSPLHF.

The chain joins TRBV6-5 to TRBJ1-2; D remains ambiguous. The germline V gene encodes CDR1 MNHEY and CDR2 SVGAGI. The CDR3 has 12 residues. Between the trimmed V and J ends, which lost 5 bases and 8 bases, there was a span of 12 bases. This CDR3 is CASSPQSEGYTF. The CDR3, as DNA: TGTGCCAGCAGTCCCCAATCGGAGGGCTACACCTTC.

V gene TRBV7-9 combines with J gene TRBJ2-2; 11 nucleotides agree with TRBD2. Germline values: CDR1 SEHNR, CDR2 FQNEAQ (reference sequence). V gave up 5 bases and J gave up 5 bases; unmatched junction bases: 10. CDR3 length: 17 residues. The CDR3 reads CASSPTSGALGTGELFF. The CDR3 nucleotides are TGTGCCAGCAGCCCGACTAGCGGGGCGTTGGGTACCGGGGAGCTGTTTTTT.

This chain links TRBV12-5 with TRBJ2-1, with TRBD2 as a possible D gene (5 bases). This CDR3 has 14 residues. Germline V gives CDR1 LGHNT, CDR2 FRNRAP. The V and J ends lost 0 bases and 7 bases respectively, with 10 bases between them. For the CDR3, the DNA is TGTGCTAGTGGTTTGGTACCAGAGGGAAATGAGCAGTTCTTC. Translation: CASGLVPEGNEQFF.

This sequence joins TRBV19 and TRBJ2-5, with unresolved D. The V and J ends lost 1 base and 1 base respectively, with 13 bases between them. CDR3 length: 16 residues. CDR1 and CDR2 from the germline V gene are LNHDA and SQIVND (reference sequence). The CDR3 reads CASSIGGSRSQETQYF. The CDR3 nucleotides are TGTGCCAGTAGTATAGGAGGCTCCAGGTCCCAAGAGACCCAGTACTTC. Full variable domain (remainder filled in from reference TRBV19 and TRBJ2-5): DGGITQSPKYLFRKEGQNVTLSCEQNLNHDAMYWYRQDPGQGLRLIYYSQIVNDFQKGDIAEGYSVSREKKESFPLTVTSAQKNPTAFYLCASSIGGSRSQETQYFGPGTRLLVL.

The chain employs TRBV4-2 and TRBJ1-2; a possible D gene is TRBD1 (5 bases). The germline V and J ends were trimmed by 11 bases and 4 bases, with 11 bases remaining between them. CDR1 and CDR2 (germline): LGHNA, YNFKEQ. The length of the CDR3 is 11 residues. In DNA form, the CDR3 reads TGTGCCGCGGGGGGGGGCTATGGCTACACCTTC. Translating gives CAAGGGYGYTF.

The V and J genes are TRBV6-4 and TRBJ1-2; D remains ambiguous. The V end lost 3 bases, the J end lost 8 bases, and 13 bases lay between the germline ends. This CDR3 contains 13 residues. Germline CDR1 MRHNA, CDR2 SNTAGT. CDR3 protein: CASSERPGMGYTF. The DNA for the CDR3 is TGTGCCAGCAGTGAACGACCAGGAATGGGCTACACCTTC.

The rearrangement uses TRBV6-5 and TRBJ2-7; TRBD1 matches 10 bases. Unmatched junction bases numbered 2, after V lost 6 bases and J lost 0 bases. There are 14 residues in the CDR3. Germline assignment: CDR1 MNHEY and CDR2 SVGAGI. CDR3 nucleotides: TGTGCCAGCAGACGGACAGGGGGCTCCTACGAGCAGTACTTC. Translating it yields CASRRTGGSYEQYF.

The CDR3 region is CASSQLDLGGELFF. The CDR3 DNA reads as TGTGCCAGCAGCCAGCTAGATTTAGGCGGGGAGCTGTTTTTT. J is TRBJ2-2 and V is TRBV3-1 (or the pseudogene TRBV3-2); no firm D call. CDR1 is LGHDT, CDR2 YNNKEL, per germline (reference sequence). V was clipped by 3 bases and J by 7 bases, with 12 bases between them. CDR3 length equals 14 residues.

The V and J genes are TRBV12-3 or TRBV12-4 and TRBJ2-7; D unclear. Trimming removed 6 bases from V and 2 bases from J, with 11 bases in between. The CDR3 spans 13 residues. CDR3 sequence reads: CASRQTSTYEQYF. In DNA, the CDR3 is TGTGCCAGCAGGCAGACATCCACCTACGAGCAGTACTTC.

J is TRBJ1-5 and V is TRBV6-5, with D perhaps TRBD1 (6 bases). The ends were cut back, 8 bases at V and 6 bases at J, with 11 bases in the middle. CDR1 is MNHEY, CDR2 SVGAGI, per germline. The CDR3 has 12 residues. The chain's CDR3 is CASRGRGQPQHF. The CDR3 DNA follows: TGTGCCAGCCGGGGGCGCGGTCAGCCCCAGCATTTT.

The rearrangement links TRBV6-1 to TRBJ2-3; 8 nucleotides agree with TRBD1. There are 15 residues in the CDR3. V lost 3 bases and J lost 4; bases outside the gene matches: 6. CDR1 is MNHNS, CDR2 SASEGT, per germline. CDR3 protein: CASSDVDRDPDTQYF. CDR3 bases: TGTGCCAGCAGTGATGTGGACAGGGACCCAGATACGCAGTATTTT.

The chain combines TRBV4-1 with TRBJ1-5, with D possibly being TRBD1 (6 bases). Trimming took off 1 base at V and 3 bases at J, with 10 bases between the two ends. This CDR3 comprises 15 residues. Germline values: CDR1 MGHRA, CDR2 YSYEKL. The DNA of the CDR3 is TGCGCCAGCAGCCAAGCCCAGGGGCCCAATCAGCCCCAGCATTTT. Its protein is CASSQAQGPNQPQHF.